This TCR beta chain is from a study of blood T cell repertoires in COVID-19. The CDR3 consists of 14 residues. V gave up 1 base and J gave up 1 base, with 7 bases separating them. Germline values: CDR1 LGHNA, CDR2 YNFKEQ. Per the original methods: Estimation of nucleated cell counts was performed using reference gene primer amplification. Profiling relied on immunoSEQ multiplex PCR, and the TCRdb table lists in-frame clones only, not all of them. The V and J calls and clone size are taken from that table; D and trimming were inferred from the DNA. Among tens of thousands of clones listed, 87% were seen once.

The chain couples TRBV4-2 to TRBJ1-1; D unresolved. Source material: peripheral blood. The TCR was taken from an elderly woman with acute or convalescent COVID-19. CDR3 DNA sequence: TGTGCCAGCAGCCAAGCCCACGGGAACACTGAAGCTTTCTTT. This sequence encodes CASSQAHGNTEAFF.